This T cell receptor beta chain was retrieved from a study of shared clonotypes between healthy human individuals. TCRdb keeps only in-frame clones here, not all; method: immunoSEQ multiplex PCR. The sample shows about 730,000 clones, 72% of them seen only once. V lost 4 bases and J lost 5; bases outside the gene matches: 10. Germline V lookup: CDR1 SGHAT, CDR2 FQNNGV. The CDR3 runs 16 residues. Within Nashville, Tennessee resided all donors, each a Caucasian adult. The sequenced sample consisted of memory CD4+ T cells sorted from blood. Subset indicated: CD45RA-negative fraction. This clonotype originated in a woman aged 25 to 39 in good health. This chain connects TRBV11-2 to TRBJ2-2; the match to TRBD2 covers 7 bases. CDR3 in DNA: TGTGCCAGCAGCTCAACTAGCGTAAGGGGTACCGGGGAGCTGTTTTTT. Residues: CASSSTSVRGTGELFF.